This is a list of T cell receptor beta chains from one sample in a study of control samples from healthy donors and cancer patients. Data came from immunoSEQ multiplex PCR; TCRdb stores just in-frame clones and leaves some out. In the table there are about 150,000 clones, more than 85% of which are singletons. The sample comprised blood. These TCRs come from a man between 18 and 29 years old in good health. CDR3s include the opening cysteine and the closing phenylalanine or tryptophan. The order of the fields is clone size, V gene, CDR3 protein. Clone size appears in some rows only: once, few, many, or a class for an expanded clone.

. | TRBV7-2 | CASSSTGGRTEAFF
few | TRBV30 | CAWISDRWGYTF
. | TRBV2 | CASSVGDASGNTIYF
. | TRBV6-6 | CASTVSYNEQFF
. | TRBV24-1 | CATSEPTTSGTDNEQFF
. | TRBV30 | CAWSEQGQRYTF
. | TRBV10-2 | CASSGREGNSNQPQHF
. | TRBV4-2 | CASSQGEGIDEQYF
. | TRBV28 | CASSLARQGAGYTF
. | TRBV7-3 | CASSSPPGSSGRASEQFF
. | TRBV12-3/TRBV12-4 | CASSPLRDEAFF
. | TRBV5-6 | CASSLTGATETQYF
. | TRBV4-1 | CASSRTTATQETQYF
. | TRBV24-1 | CATSESNRVGELFF
. | TRBV5-4 | CASSFGQGTHNEQFF
. | TRBV6-5 | CASSLLPGQGIYEQYF
. | TRBV6-5 | CASRGGNWGYTF